The present entry profiles one T cell receptor beta chain with its context. This sample is part of a study of T-cell reconstitution after alpha-beta-depleted transplantation in children. In germline, CDR1 is SQVTM, CDR2 ANQGSEA. The CDR3 consists of 12 residues. Losses at the gene ends were 6 bases for V and 3 bases for J; bases not matched to a gene: 4. Library preparation (for TCRbeta) was performed with unique molecular identifiers. One entry per CDR3 protein, called by TCRdb with MiXCR from the PCR reads. The table includes 500,000 to 600,000 distinct CDR3 sequences, about 33% detected once. The material was PBMCs from the stem cell graft donor, obtained from the stem cell graft. The chain employs TRBV29-1 and TRBJ1-2; 7 nucleotides align to TRBD1. The receptor's source is a human donor who donated a stem cell graft to a child with aplastic anemia. DNA for the CDR3: TGCAGCGTCACCACAGGGGACTATGGCTACACCTTC. Translating it yields CSVTTGDYGYTF. The complete variable domain, with remaining parts taken from reference TRBV29-1 and TRBJ1-2, reads SAVISQKPSRDICQRGTSLTIQCQVDSQVTMMFWYRQQPGQSLTLIATANQGSEATYESGFVIDKFPISRPNLTFSTLTVSNMSPEDSSIYLCSVTTGDYGYTFGSGTRLTVV.